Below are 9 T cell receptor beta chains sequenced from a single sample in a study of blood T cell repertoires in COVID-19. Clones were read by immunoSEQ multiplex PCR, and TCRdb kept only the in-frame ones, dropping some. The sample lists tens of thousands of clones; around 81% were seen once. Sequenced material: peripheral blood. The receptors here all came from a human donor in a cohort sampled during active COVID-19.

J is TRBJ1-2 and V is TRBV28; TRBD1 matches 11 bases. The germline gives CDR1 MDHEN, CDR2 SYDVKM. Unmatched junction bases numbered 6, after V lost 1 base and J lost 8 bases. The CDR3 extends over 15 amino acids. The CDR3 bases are TGTGCCAGCAGTTTATCAGGGACAGGGGGGAACGGCTACACCTTC. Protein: CASSLSGTGGNGYTF.

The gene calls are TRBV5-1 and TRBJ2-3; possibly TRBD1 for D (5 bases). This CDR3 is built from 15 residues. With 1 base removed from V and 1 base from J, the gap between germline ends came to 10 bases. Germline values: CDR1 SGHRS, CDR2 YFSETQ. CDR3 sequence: CASSLFQGRTDTQYF. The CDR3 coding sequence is TGCGCCAGCAGCTTGTTCCAGGGCCGCACAGATACGCAGTATTTT.

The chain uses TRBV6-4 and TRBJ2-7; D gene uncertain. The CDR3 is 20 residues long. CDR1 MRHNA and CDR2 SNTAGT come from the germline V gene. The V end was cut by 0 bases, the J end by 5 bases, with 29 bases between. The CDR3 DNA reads TGTGCCAGCAGTGACTCATCGGTGCGTTCACCGCGGTGGCGAGGCGACGAGCAGTACTTC. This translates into CASSDSSVRSPRWRGDEQYF.

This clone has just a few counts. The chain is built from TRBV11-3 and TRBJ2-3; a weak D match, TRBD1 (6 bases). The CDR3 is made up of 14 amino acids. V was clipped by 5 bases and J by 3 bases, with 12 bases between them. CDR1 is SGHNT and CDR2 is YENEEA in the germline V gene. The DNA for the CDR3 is TGTGCCAGCAGCCACAGGACAGAGACAGATACGCAGTATTTT. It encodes CASSHRTETDTQYF.

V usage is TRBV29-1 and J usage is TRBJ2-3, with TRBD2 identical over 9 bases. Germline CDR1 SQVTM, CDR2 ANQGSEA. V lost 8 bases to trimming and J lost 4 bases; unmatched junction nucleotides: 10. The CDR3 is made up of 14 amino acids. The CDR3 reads CSSGASGAADTQYF. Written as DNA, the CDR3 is TGCAGCAGTGGTGCTAGCGGGGCCGCAGATACGCAGTATTTT.

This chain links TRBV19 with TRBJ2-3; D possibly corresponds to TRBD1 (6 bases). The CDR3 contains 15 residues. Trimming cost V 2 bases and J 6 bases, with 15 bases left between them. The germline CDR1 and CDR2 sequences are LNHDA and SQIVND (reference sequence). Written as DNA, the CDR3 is TGTGCCAGTAGTATAAGTCCTAACAGGGCTGATACGCAGTATTTT. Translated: CASSISPNRADTQYF. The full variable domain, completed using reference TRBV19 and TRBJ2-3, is DGGITQSPKYLFRKEGQNVTLSCEQNLNHDAMYWYRQDPGQGLRLIYYSQIVNDFQKGDIAEGYSVSREKKESFPLTVTSAQKNPTAFYLCASSISPNRADTQYFGPGTRLTVL.

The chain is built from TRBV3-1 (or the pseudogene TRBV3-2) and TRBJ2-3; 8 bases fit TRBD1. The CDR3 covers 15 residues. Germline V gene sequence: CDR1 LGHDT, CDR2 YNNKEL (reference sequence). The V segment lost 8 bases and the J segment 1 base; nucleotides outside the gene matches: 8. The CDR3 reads CASQHRGARTDTQYF. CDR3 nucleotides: TGTGCCAGCCAGCACAGGGGGGCCCGCACAGATACGCAGTATTTT.

CDR3 nucleotides: TGTGCCAGCAGCTCTAGCGGGGGCCGGGGCACAGATACGCAGTATTTT. Translating gives CASSSSGGRGTDTQYF. The chain couples TRBV7-9 to TRBJ2-3; 10 bases align to TRBD2. The germline CDR1 and CDR2 sequences are SEHNR and FQNEAQ (reference sequence). V was pared by 4 bases and J by 1 base, with 5 bases of the junction left unmatched. The CDR3 spans 16 residues.

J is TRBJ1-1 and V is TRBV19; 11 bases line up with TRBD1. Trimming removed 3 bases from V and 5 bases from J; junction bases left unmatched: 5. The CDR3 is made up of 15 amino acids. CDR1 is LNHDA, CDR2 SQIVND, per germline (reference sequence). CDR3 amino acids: CASSIGQGALTEAFF. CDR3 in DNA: TGTGCCAGTAGTATCGGACAGGGGGCATTGACTGAAGCTTTCTTT.